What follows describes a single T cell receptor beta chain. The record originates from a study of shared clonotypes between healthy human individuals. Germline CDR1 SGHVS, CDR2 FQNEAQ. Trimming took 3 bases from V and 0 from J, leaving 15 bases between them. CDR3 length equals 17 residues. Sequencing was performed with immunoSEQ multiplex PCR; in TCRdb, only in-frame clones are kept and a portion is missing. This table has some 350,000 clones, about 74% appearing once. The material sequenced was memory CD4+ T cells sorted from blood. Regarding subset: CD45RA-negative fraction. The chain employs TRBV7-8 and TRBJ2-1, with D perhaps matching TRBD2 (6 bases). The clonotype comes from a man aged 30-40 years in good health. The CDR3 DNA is TGTGCCAGCAGCTTGCGGGGCGGACCTAGCTCCTACAATGAGCAGTTCTTC. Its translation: CASSLRGGPSSYNEQFF. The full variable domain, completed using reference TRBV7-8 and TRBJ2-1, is GAGVSQSPRYKVAKRGQDVALRCDPISGHVSLFWYQQALGQGPEFLTYFQNEAQLDKSGLPSDRFFAERPEGSVSTLKIQRTQQEDSAVYLCASSLRGGPSSYNEQFFGPGTRLTVL.